The rows below give T cell receptor beta chains drawn from one sample of a study of OX40 agonist ivuxolimab in advanced cancers. Clones were sequenced by immunoSEQ multiplex PCR, and TCRdb holds only the in-frame ones, with some missing. The sample lists about 27,000 clones; 83% were seen once. The source material was CD4+ or CD8+ T cells sorted from blood, sampled in a trial of the OX40 agonist ivuxolimab. These receptors were collected from an adult with an advanced solid tumor such as melanoma, head and neck, liver or kidney cancer. Both conserved end residues are trimmed from each CDR3. The D gene is left open where the match is weak.

TRBV29-1	-	TRBJ1-4	9	SVERGEKLF
TRBV2	TRBD2	TRBJ2-1	13	ASRSSGGTYNEQF
TRBV19	-	TRBJ2-7	10	ASSSPSYEQY
TRBV4-1	-	TRBJ1-1	12	ASSQVDGITEAF
TRBV4-2	-	TRBJ1-2	13	ASSQSYRDGKGYT
TRBV4-1	-	TRBJ1-2	12	ASSQEGTLYGYT
TRBV7-6	-	TRBJ1-2	12	ASSLAGPDYGYT
TRBV7-9	TRBD2	TRBJ2-3	13	ASSFLAGVTDTQY
TRBV25-1	-	TRBJ1-6	12	ASSHGGDNSPLH
TRBV11-2	TRBD1	TRBJ1-1	13	ASSPEPDRGGGAF
TRBV13	TRBD1	TRBJ1-2	13	ASSLPRQGSYGYT
TRBV7-9	-	TRBJ2-7	13	ASSESGTPYEEQY
TRBV15	-	TRBJ2-3	14	ATSRDEALGADTQY
TRBV29-1	-	TRBJ1-2	12	SVEDFVDSYGYT
TRBV9	-	TRBJ1-2	14	ASSGGWDGAYYGYT